What follows are 16 T cell receptor beta chains derived from one specimen sequenced in a study of response to subunit inactivated influenza vaccine. MiXCR, applied by TCRdb to the RT-PCR reads, yields one record per CDR3 protein. The table includes around 530,000 distinct CDR3 sequences, about an eighth detected once. The sample here was PBMCs from blood, taken on the day of vaccination. These receptors all come from a middle-aged man who received an inactivated influenza vaccine.

This rearrangement joins TRBV29-1 to TRBJ2-7, with D possibly matching TRBD2 (5 bases). The germline V and J ends were trimmed by 1 base and 3 bases, with 10 bases remaining between them. Germline loops: CDR1 SQVTM, CDR2 ANQGSEA. CDR3 length: 13 residues. CDR3 DNA sequence: TGCAGCGTTGAAGTTCCTAGCAGCTACGAGCAGTACTTC. It yields the protein CSVEVPSSYEQYF.

The rearrangement joins TRBV12-3 or TRBV12-4 to TRBJ1-1; no clear D gene. V was cut by 6 bases and J by 7 bases, with 9 bases left in between. The CDR3 runs to 11 residues. CDR3 sequence reads: CASRVAVEAFF. The CDR3 bases are TGTGCCAGCAGGGTAGCAGTTGAAGCTTTCTTT.

This clonotype was picked up many times. V is TRBV12-3 or TRBV12-4 and J is TRBJ1-4, with D tentatively TRBD1 (5 bases). The CDR3 extends over 13 amino acids. V was pared by 7 bases and J by 7 bases, with 13 bases between. This CDR3 reads CASIRTGGEKLFF. The CDR3 DNA reads as TGTGCCAGCATCCGGACCGGGGGTGAAAAACTGTTTTTT.

This chain links TRBV7-9 with TRBJ1-5; D perhaps matches TRBD1 (5 bases). V was cut by 1 base and J by 2 bases, with 9 bases left in between. Looked up from germline, CDR1 is SEHNR and CDR2 is FQNEAQ (reference sequence). CDR3 length: 15 residues. This CDR3 is CASSLDQGGNQPQHF. The CDR3 coding sequence is TGTGCCAGCAGCTTAGACCAGGGAGGCAATCAGCCCCAGCATTTT.

This clonotype was seen a few times. The CDR3 reads CASSLVGLESYEQYF. CDR3 nucleotides: TGTGCCAGCAGCTTGGTGGGACTCGAGTCCTACGAGCAGTACTTC. The genes are TRBV5-6 and TRBJ2-7; a possible D gene is TRBD2 (6 bases). Germline V gene sequence: CDR1 SGHDT, CDR2 YYEEEE. V shed 0 bases and J shed 1 base, with 11 bases lying between them. This CDR3 comprises 15 residues.

The V and J genes are TRBV7-2 and TRBJ2-5, with D possibly being TRBD1 or TRBD2 (6 bases each). The CDR3 is made up of 15 amino acids. V was pared by 1 base and J by 9 bases, with 18 bases between. In germline, CDR1 is SGHTA, CDR2 FQGNSA. The CDR3 DNA sequence: TGTGCCAGCAGCTTAGGGGGGGCGCAAGGGACGTCCCAGTACTTC. Translating it yields CASSLGGAQGTSQYF.

The chain links TRBV5-1 to TRBJ2-5; D call uncertain. V lost 0 bases and J lost 7, with 13 bases in between. The CDR3 consists of 14 residues. Germline CDR1 and CDR2: SGHRS and YFSETQ. Here the CDR3 DNA reads TGCGCCAGCAGCTTGGCGGGCCAGAAGGGGACCCAGTACTTC. Translation: CASSLAGQKGTQYF. Variable domain in full (rest from reference TRBV5-1 and TRBJ2-5): KAGVTQTPRYLIKTRGQQVTLSCSPISGHRSVSWYQQTPGQGLQFLFEYFSETQRNKGNFPGRFSGRQFSNSRSEMNVSTLELGDSALYLCASSLAGQKGTQYFGPGTRLLVL.

The V call is TRBV7-6, the J call TRBJ2-1; no clear D gene. V dropped 5 bases and J dropped 5 bases, with 13 bases sitting between them. This CDR3 region has 14 residues. CDR1 and CDR2 from the germline V gene are SGHVS and FNYEAQ. In DNA, the CDR3 is TGTGCCAGCAGCCGCGGTCCTTGGGACAATGAGCAGTTCTTC. It specifies CASSRGPWDNEQFF.

This clonotype was seen ten or more times. This chain joins TRBV4-3 and TRBJ2-1; D is ambiguous. Germline V gene data show CDR1 as LGHNA and CDR2 as YSLEER. V was cut by 0 bases and J by 0 bases, with 6 bases left in between. The CDR3 spans 15 residues. CDR3 residues: CASSQDGVSYNEQFF. For the CDR3, the DNA is TGCGCCAGCAGCCAAGATGGGGTCTCCTACAATGAGCAGTTCTTC.

This clonotype was counted ten times or more. The chain joins TRBV2 to TRBJ2-3; 11 bases agree with TRBD2. Germline V CDR1 and CDR2: SNHLY, FYNNEI. V was pared by 3 bases and J by 5 bases, with 10 bases of the junction left unmatched. The CDR3 has 17 residues. DNA of the CDR3: TGTGCCAGCAGTGACTTATGGTTGACTAGCGGGATAGATACGCAGTATTTT. It translates to CASSDLWLTSGIDTQYF. Full variable domain (outside the CDR3, taken from reference TRBV2 and TRBJ2-3): EPEVTQTPSHQVTQMGQEVILRCVPISNHLYFYWYRQILGQKVEFLVSFYNNEISEKSEIFDDQFSVERPDGSNFTLKIRSTKLEDSAMYFCASSDLWLTSGIDTQYFGPGTRLTVL.

The chain has TRBV6-1 and TRBJ2-7; D is perhaps TRBD1 (7 bases). This CDR3 spans 15 amino acids. V was trimmed by 1 base and J by 3 bases, leaving 13 bases between them. From germline, CDR1 is MNHNS and CDR2 SASEGT. CDR3 residues: CASSEGPRGDYEQYF. CDR3 DNA: TGTGCCAGCAGTGAAGGGCCCAGGGGGGACTACGAGCAGTACTTC.

The chain couples TRBV2 to TRBJ2-3, with a tentative D call TRBD1 (7 bases). The CDR3 totals 16 residues. V was trimmed by 7 bases and J by 2 bases, leaving 19 bases between them. The germline CDR1 and CDR2 sequences are SNHLY and FYNNEI. CDR3 protein: CASKGGQDYTTDTQYF. Here the CDR3 DNA reads TGTGCCAGCAAGGGTGGACAGGACTATACCACAGATACGCAGTATTTT.

This chain uses TRBV4-3 with TRBJ2-3; D possibly corresponds to TRBD2 (6 bases). The V end was cut by 0 bases, the J end by 1 base, with 11 bases between. In germline, CDR1 is LGHNA, CDR2 YSLEER. The CDR3 consists of 16 residues. The CDR3: CASSQDTGRGTDTQYF. DNA for the CDR3: TGCGCCAGCAGCCAAGATACCGGGAGAGGCACAGATACGCAGTATTTT.

The chain has TRBV7-3 and TRBJ2-1; 9 bases agree with TRBD2. From germline, CDR1 is SGHTA and CDR2 FQGTGA. The V gene end was trimmed by 3 bases and the J gene end by 5 bases; junction bases not matched to a gene: 8. The CDR3 has 16 amino acids. The DNA for the CDR3 is TGTGCCAGCAGCTTCTACCCGGGACTAGCCAACAATGAGCAGTTCTTC. As protein: CASSFYPGLANNEQFF. Filled out from reference TRBV7-3 and TRBJ2-1, the complete variable domain reads GAGVSQTPSNKVTEKGKYVELRCDPISGHTALYWYRQSLGQGPEFLIYFQGTGAADDSGLPNDRFFAVRPEGSVSTLKIQRTERGDSAVYLCASSFYPGLANNEQFFGPGTRLTVL.

This clonotype was seen at least ten times. This chain uses TRBV15 with TRBJ2-7; 11 nucleotides line up with TRBD1. The CDR3 extends over 15 amino acids. Germline V CDR1 and CDR2: LNHNV, YYDKDF (reference sequence). With V trimmed by 3 bases and J by 6 bases, 7 bases remained unmatched. The CDR3 DNA follows: TGTGCCACCAGCAGTCCAGGACAGGGGGCCCTCGAGCAGTACTTC. It encodes CATSSPGQGALEQYF.

This rearrangement joins TRBV3-1 to TRBJ2-5, with 14 bases identical to TRBD2. In germline, CDR1 is LGHDT, CDR2 YNNKEL (reference sequence). There are 16 residues in the CDR3. The junction had 5 bases not matched to a gene; V was cut back by 3 bases and J by 5 bases. CDR3 in amino acids: CASSHRLAGGRETQYF. Here the CDR3 DNA reads TGTGCCAGCAGCCACAGACTAGCGGGGGGGCGGGAGACCCAGTACTTC.